The rows below give T cell receptor beta chains drawn from one sample of a study of cytomegalovirus exposure and HLA in healthy donors. The method was immunoSEQ multiplex PCR; TCRdb's version includes in-frame clones alone and lacks a portion of them. Found here are about 140,000 clones, around 75% of them singletons; the top ten hold around 1.3%. The material sequenced was PBMCs. These receptors came from a female donor in good health and CMV-seronegative. CDR3s include the opening cysteine and the closing phenylalanine or tryptophan. Each record gives: J gene, D gene, V gene, clone size, CDR3 DNA, CDR3 protein. The D gene is left open where the match is weak. Clone size is stated in some rows and not others, as once, few, many or a class when expanded.

TRBJ2-7 | NA | TRBV19 | NA | TGTGCCAGTAGTATAAGTAGCGCCTACGAGCAGTACTTC | CASSISSAYEQYF
TRBJ2-5 | NA | TRBV18 | NA | TGTGCCAGCTCAGGACAGAGAGAGACCCAGTACTTC | CASSGQRETQYF
TRBJ2-7 | NA | TRBV6-5 | once | TGTGCCAGCAGTTACTCGAGAGTGTACGAGCAGTACTTC | CASSYSRVYEQYF
TRBJ2-1 | NA | TRBV27 | NA | TGTGCCAGCACAGGGGCGGGTGTTTGGGAGCAGTTCTTC | CASTGAGVWEQFF
TRBJ1-1 | TRBD1 | TRBV27 | NA | TGTGCCAGCCGGGGACAGCTGCTTATGAACACTGAAGCTTTCTTT | CASRGQLLMNTEAFF
TRBJ2-3 | NA | TRBV7-9 | NA | TGTGCCAGCAGCCCACCCCCTAGCGCGAGCACAGATACGCAGTATTTT | CASSPPPSASTDTQYF
TRBJ2-1 | NA | TRBV5-6 | NA | TGTGCCAGCAGCTTGTCTTCCGCAGGTGAGCAGTTCTTC | CASSLSSAGEQFF
TRBJ1-1 | TRBD1 | TRBV4-1 | NA | TGCGCCAGCAGCCAAGGGTCAGGGGGCGAAGCTTTCTTT | CASSQGSGGEAFF
TRBJ1-4 | NA | TRBV19 | NA | TGTGCCAGTAGTGGTAGTAATGAAAAACTGTTTTTT | CASSGSNEKLFF
TRBJ2-1 | TRBD2 | TRBV10-3 | NA | TGTGCCATCAGTGGGTCGCTAGCGGGAGAGGGTGAGCAGTTCTTC | CAISGSLAGEGEQFF
TRBJ2-1 | TRBD1 | TRBV6-4 | NA | TGTGCCAGCAGCATCGAGGGACAGGTTAAAAATGAGCAGTTCTTC | CASSIEGQVKNEQFF
TRBJ2-2 | NA | TRBV5-1 | NA | TGCGCCAGTGAATCGACTGGGTCGAACACCGGGGAGCTGTTTTTT | CASESTGSNTGELFF
TRBJ1-5 | NA | TRBV10-3 | NA | TGTGCCATCAGTGAGTTCCAGGATCAGCCCCAGCATTTT | CAISEFQDQPQHF
TRBJ2-7 | TRBD2 | TRBV27 | NA | TGTGCCAGCAGTTTATCAGCGGGAGAGGGCTACGAGCAGTACTTC | CASSLSAGEGYEQYF
TRBJ1-3 | NA | TRBV28 | NA | TGTGCCAGCAGTTTACCCAGGGCCCATGGAAACACCATATATTTT | CASSLPRAHGNTIYF